This T cell receptor (beta chain) originates from a study of tumor-infiltrating lymphocytes in primary liver carcinoma. V trimming: 4 bases; J trimming: 4 bases; junction bases outside the gene matches: 16. Germline values: CDR1 SGHAT, CDR2 FQNNGV. This CDR3 has 18 residues. Study-level findings and limits: Tumors significantly exceeded blood in top-250-clone fraction (p = 0.039). The use of bulk unsorted samples meant that CD4+ and CD8+ repertoires were not compared.

The researchers obtained blood RNA from unsorted whole blood and also extracted germline DNA. Those patients suffered from chronic HBV infection and were treatment-naive. Many counts were recorded for this clonotype. Its specificity is not known. A primer matching the constant region was used to make TCR beta cDNA from approximately 0.55 ug of total RNA. Each TCR beta library was derived from three nested multiplex PCR rounds that employed slightly modified ARM-PCR. Primers for the first two PCR rounds were TRBV1-TRBV30 forward primers and a C-beta reverse primer (about 9 cycles per round). TCRdb fed the multiplex PCR reads into MiXCR, producing one record per CDR3 protein. The data show around 210,000 distinct CDR3 sequences, roughly 61% seen once.

This TCR came from a woman aged 55-70 years with primary liver carcinoma and hepatitis B virus infection. The V gene is TRBV11-2, the J gene TRBJ2-3, with 8 bases matching TRBD2. Sequenced input: peripheral blood. In DNA, the CDR3 is TGTGCCAGCAGCTCCCCCCTTACCGGGACTAGTCATCCAGATACGCAGTATTTT. Amino acid sequence: CASSSPLTGTSHPDTQYF.